This T cell receptor (beta chain) was obtained from a study of shared clonotypes between healthy human individuals. Broader study findings: Clonotype sharing across four donors was observed for 4.5% to 6.5% of naive CD4 clonotypes. Across subsets, estimated richness was generally greater for naive than for memory populations.

Produced via immunoSEQ multiplex PCR; TCRdb's table is partial and in-frame only. The sample lists about 2.4 million clones; approximately 93% were seen once. Per germline, CDR1 SGHDT and CDR2 YYEEEE. There are 19 residues in the CDR3. The trim removed 4 bases at V and 4 bases at J, leaving 20 bases unmatched. On this clone: Its antigen is still unknown.

The chain carries TRBV5-6 and TRBJ1-2; 9 bases line up with TRBD1. The sample taken for sequencing was naive CD4+ T cells from PBMCs. Subset specified: CD45RA+ positively selected. This sequence originates from a man aged 18-30 years in good health. Some clones in this sample may be carry-over from other donors' samples. For the CDR3, the DNA is TGTGCCAGCAGCCGGCGGGACAGGGTCTCACCCTTCCCTCCCTATGGCTACACCTTC. Translating it yields CASSRRDRVSPFPPYGYTF.